These 20 T cell receptor beta chains were all obtained from the same sample, sequenced in a study of somatic mutations in cytotoxic T cells in rheumatoid arthritis. Produced via immunoSEQ multiplex PCR; TCRdb's table is partial and in-frame only. The repertoire holds under 20,000 clones, with less than 90% as singletons. Sequencing was carried out using CD8+ T cells sorted from blood. The receptor source for this set is an adult with rheumatoid arthritis.

This clone was detected only a few times. The chain couples TRBV7-9 to TRBJ1-6; D remains ambiguous. V was cut by 4 bases and J by 2 bases, with 3 bases left in between. The CDR3 extends over 13 amino acids. CDR1 is SEHNR, CDR2 FQNEAQ, per germline (reference sequence). The CDR3 loop reads CASSSPYNSPLHF. In DNA, the CDR3 is TGTGCCAGCAGCTCACCCTATAATTCACCCCTCCACTTT.

This chain uses TRBV5-4 with TRBJ1-5, with 7 nucleotides matching TRBD1. CDR1 is SGHNT and CDR2 is YYREEE in the germline V gene (reference sequence). The CDR3 contains 15 residues. J lost 4 bases, V lost 5 bases, and 9 bases had no gene match. The CDR3 nucleotides are TGTGCCAGCAGTCCCGGGGCAGGGGGTAATCAGCCCCAGCATTTT. It yields the protein CASSPGAGGNQPQHF.

The gene calls are TRBV9 and TRBJ1-2; the D is unclear. V was clipped by 6 bases and J by 3 bases, with 12 bases between them. This CDR3 has 13 residues. Germline-derived CDR1 and CDR2 are SGDLS and YYNGEE. The DNA for the CDR3 is TGTGCCAGCACCCTCGGGTCTGACTATGGCTACACCTTC. It is translated as CASTLGSDYGYTF.

The chain uses TRBV6-1 and TRBJ1-5; 7 bases line up with TRBD1. Germline CDR1 reads MNHNS; CDR2 reads SASEGT. Germline trimming cut 1 base from V and 8 bases from J; bases unmatched to any gene: 5. The CDR3 contains 14 residues. The CDR3 bases are TGTGCCAGCAGTGAAGGACAGGGCGTGGAGCCCCAGCATTTT. Translated: CASSEGQGVEPQHF.

The chain carries TRBV10-2 and TRBJ2-7; D perhaps matches TRBD2 (5 bases). The CDR3 extends over 13 amino acids. Deletions cut 0 bases from V and 9 bases from J, with 12 bases between. Germline values: CDR1 WSHSY, CDR2 SAAADI. DNA of the CDR3: TGCGCCAGCAGTGAGTCAGTAGGTGCGGGGCAGTACTTC. It translates to CASSESVGAGQYF.

The chain joins TRBV4-1 to TRBJ2-7, with D maybe TRBD1 (6 bases). From germline, CDR1 is MGHRA and CDR2 YSYEKL. The CDR3 length is 16 residues. With 0 bases removed from V and 0 bases from J, the gap between germline ends came to 12 bases. CDR3 DNA: TGCGCCAGCAGCCAAGATGGGACAATGAGCTCCTACGAGCAGTACTTC. Residues: CASSQDGTMSSYEQYF.

This chain links TRBV7-7 with TRBJ2-5; 11 bases are shared with TRBD2. With 4 bases clipped from V and 1 base from J, the junction kept 11 bases outside the gene matches. Per the germline V gene, CDR1 is SSHAT and CDR2 is FNYEAQ (reference sequence). The CDR3 has 18 amino acids. The CDR3 protein is CASSSDRGLAVLQETQYF. The CDR3 nucleotides are TGTGCCAGCAGCTCGGACCGGGGACTAGCGGTGCTCCAAGAGACCCAGTACTTC.

This chain joins TRBV5-8 and TRBJ1-4; the D is unclear. This CDR3 has 12 residues. Germline CDR1 is SGHTS and CDR2 is YDEGEE. The V end lost 1 base, the J end lost 8 bases, and 6 bases lay between the germline ends. CDR3 residues: CASSLQEEKLFF. The CDR3 region has the DNA TGTGCCAGCAGCTTGCAGGAAGAAAAACTGTTTTTT.

In the case of this clone: The likely explanation is a read error, given a far larger clone one base away. This sample includes further DNA sequences coding for the same CDR3. J is TRBJ2-7 and V is TRBV4-1; D not certain. The CDR3 totals 14 residues. The V and J ends lost 3 bases and 6 bases respectively, with 15 bases between them. The V gene's germline CDR1 is MGHRA and CDR2 YSYEKL. In DNA form, the CDR3 reads TGCGCCAGCAGCCAGAACAGTGAGGCGTCCGAGCAGTACTTC. Its translation: CASSQNSEASEQYF.

The CDR3 DNA reads as TGTGCCAGCAGCTCTCGACAGGGTACGGGCGAGCAGTACTTC. It codes for CASSSRQGTGEQYF. The chain combines TRBV7-9 with TRBJ2-7; 7 bases map to TRBD1. Germline V gene data show CDR1 as SEHNR and CDR2 as FQNEAQ (reference sequence). The CDR3 sequence is 14 residues long. The J segment lost 6 bases and the V segment lost 4 bases, leaving 9 bases of the junction unmatched.

Here the CDR3 reads CAISGGAGDTQYF. In DNA form, the CDR3 reads TGCGCCATTAGCGGGGGGGCTGGGGATACGCAGTATTTT. The rearrangement uses TRBV10-2 and TRBJ2-3; 11 bases are shared with TRBD2. The CDR3 contains 13 residues. Germline trimming cut 10 bases from V and 6 bases from J; bases unmatched to any gene: 6. Per the germline V gene, CDR1 is WSHSY and CDR2 is SAAADI.

This chain links TRBV11-2 with TRBJ2-3, with 10 bases that match TRBD2. Germline assignment: CDR1 SGHAT and CDR2 FQNNGV. Losses at the gene ends were 0 bases for V and 2 bases for J; bases not matched to a gene: 5. CDR3 length: 17 amino acids. The CDR3 bases are TGTGCCAGCAGCTTAGATTCGACTAGCGGGCTCACAGATACGCAGTATTTT. It encodes CASSLDSTSGLTDTQYF.

V is TRBV4-1 and J is TRBJ2-7; possibly TRBD2 for D (6 bases). CDR1 MGHRA and CDR2 YSYEKL come from the germline V gene. V was clipped by 10 bases and J by 5 bases, with 18 bases between them. This CDR3 is 13 amino acids long. The CDR3 DNA reads as TGCGCCACCCGGTCCGTGGGCGGGAACGAGCAGTACTTC. It specifies CATRSVGGNEQYF.

V is TRBV2 and J is TRBJ2-3; maybe TRBD2 (7 bases). CDR1 SNHLY and CDR2 FYNNEI come from the germline V gene. V shed 10 bases and J shed 5 bases, with 22 bases lying between them. The CDR3 consists of 15 residues. The CDR3 loop reads CATQEGGATGDTQYF. Here the CDR3 DNA reads TGTGCCACCCAAGAGGGGGGGGCCACCGGAGATACGCAGTATTTT. Drawing the rest from reference TRBV2 and TRBJ2-3, the complete variable domain is EPEVTQTPSHQVTQMGQEVILRCVPISNHLYFYWYRQILGQKVEFLVSFYNNEISEKSEIFDDQFSVERPDGSNFTLKIRSTKLEDSAMYFCATQEGGATGDTQYFGPGTRLTVL.

The V and J genes are TRBV27 and TRBJ2-3, with 8 bases that match TRBD1. This CDR3 contains 15 residues. Looked up from germline, CDR1 is MNHEY and CDR2 is SMNVEV (reference sequence). Trimming took 6 bases from V and 4 from J; bases not matched to a gene: 9. This CDR3 reads CASSLHRTGSDTQYF. CDR3 DNA: TGTGCCAGCAGCCTCCATCGGACAGGGTCAGATACGCAGTATTTT.

The chain employs TRBV7-9 and TRBJ1-4; a weak D match, TRBD1 (5 bases). This CDR3 contains 15 residues. Germline assignment: CDR1 SEHNR and CDR2 FQNEAQ (reference sequence). V lost 3 bases, J lost 3 bases, and 11 bases lay in between. The DNA of the CDR3 is TGTGCCAGCAGCTTCGAACAGGACGCTAATGAAAAACTGTTTTTT. It translates to CASSFEQDANEKLFF.

The table lists this clone with a count of one. The chain recombines TRBV13 with TRBJ2-5, with D perhaps given as TRBD1 or TRBD2 (6 bases each). Germline V gene lookup returns CDR1 PRHDT and CDR2 FYEKMQ (reference sequence). Trimming cost V 8 bases and J 0 bases, with 13 bases left between them. This CDR3 has 14 residues. The CDR3 spells CASHRGPNQETQYF. The DNA of the CDR3 is TGTGCCAGCCACCGGGGGCCAAACCAAGAGACCCAGTACTTC.

The chain employs TRBV28 and TRBJ2-1; 8 positions match TRBD1. Germline CDR1 MDHEN, CDR2 SYDVKM. The CDR3 is 16 amino acids. Losses at the gene ends were 7 bases for V and 0 bases for J; bases not matched to a gene: 8. CDR3 nucleotides: TGTGCCAGCAACCCAGGACAGGGCCACTCCTACAATGAGCAGTTCTTC. Its translation: CASNPGQGHSYNEQFF.

In this sample, this clone turned up a few times. This sequence joins TRBV6-1 and TRBJ1-6; a weak D match, TRBD1 (5 bases). V gave up 1 base and J gave up 7 bases, with 14 bases separating them. CDR1 and CDR2 (germline): MNHNS, SASEGT. This CDR3 is 16 amino acids long. The CDR3 coding sequence is TGTGCCAGCAGTGAAGAGGTAGGGGCCGGGAATTCACCCCTCCACTTT. Translation gives CASSEEVGAGNSPLHF.

This clone is a singleton in its sample. The chain links TRBV11-2 to TRBJ1-2, with D unclear. Trimming took 5 bases from V and 8 from J, leaving 18 bases between them. CDR1 is SGHAT, CDR2 FQNNGV, per germline. CDR3 size: 14 residues. The CDR3 reads CASSPPGLGGGYTF. CDR3 in DNA: TGTGCCAGCAGCCCTCCCGGACTCGGTGGGGGCTACACCTTC.